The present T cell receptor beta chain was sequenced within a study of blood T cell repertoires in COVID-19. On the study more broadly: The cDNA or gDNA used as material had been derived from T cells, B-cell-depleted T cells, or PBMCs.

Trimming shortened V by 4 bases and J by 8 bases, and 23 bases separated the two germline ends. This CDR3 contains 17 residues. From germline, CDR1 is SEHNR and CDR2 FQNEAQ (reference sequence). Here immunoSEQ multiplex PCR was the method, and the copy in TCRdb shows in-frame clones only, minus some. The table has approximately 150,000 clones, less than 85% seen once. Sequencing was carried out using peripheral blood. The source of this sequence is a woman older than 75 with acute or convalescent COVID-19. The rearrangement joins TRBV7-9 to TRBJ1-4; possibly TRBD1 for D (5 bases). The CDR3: CASSSKGTEGVFEKLFF. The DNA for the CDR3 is TGTGCCAGCAGCTCCAAAGGCACCGAAGGGGTCTTCGAAAAACTGTTTTTT.